Presented here are 10 T cell receptor beta chains from one specimen sequenced in a study of blood T cells in healthy people across ages. Primers used in a second PCR of roughly 6 to 11 cycles were a sample-barcoded 5' primer and a J-beta primer mix. TCRdb reanalysed the 5' RACE reads using MiXCR and keeps one entry per CDR3 protein. The table has about 730,000 distinct CDR3 sequences, approximately 43% seen once. The sample was blood. Receptors were obtained from a woman aged 55-75 years in good health.

This clonotype came up a few times. The rearrangement uses TRBV25-1 and TRBJ1-5; no clear D. V gave up 4 bases and J gave up 0 bases, with 10 bases separating them. The CDR3 covers 15 residues. Germline V lookup: CDR1 MGHDK, CDR2 SYGVNS. The DNA of the CDR3 is TGTGCCAGCAGTGTTGACCCATATAGCAATCAGCCCCAGCATTTT. As protein: CASSVDPYSNQPQHF.

This clonotype was observed a few times. The J gene is TRBJ1-1, the V gene TRBV27; no clear D. The ends were cut back, 5 bases at V and 0 bases at J, with 13 bases in the middle. CDR1 is MNHEY and CDR2 is SMNVEV in the germline V gene (reference sequence). The CDR3 length is 15 residues. This CDR3 is CASSLSAAVNTEAFF. In DNA, the CDR3 is TGTGCCAGCAGTCTCTCCGCAGCCGTGAACACTGAAGCTTTCTTT.

This chain joins TRBV30 and TRBJ2-1, with TRBD2 identical over 16 bases. This CDR3 is built from 18 residues. The germline V gene has CDR1 GTSNPN and CDR2 SVGIG (reference sequence). With 2 bases clipped from V and 2 bases from J, the junction kept 6 bases outside the gene matches. The CDR3 region has the DNA TGTGCCTGGAGTTCTCAAGGGACTAGCGGGGGGGCCTACAATGAGCAGTTCTTC. It is translated as CAWSSQGTSGGAYNEQFF.

The J gene is TRBJ1-2, the V gene TRBV12-3 or TRBV12-4; D remains unclear. With 6 bases removed from V and 3 bases from J, the gap between germline ends came to 14 bases. The CDR3 totals 14 residues. The CDR3 DNA reads TGTGCCAGCAGCCTCCGGCCGGCCCACTATGGCTACACCTTC. It yields the protein CASSLRPAHYGYTF.

The rearrangement uses TRBV12-3 or TRBV12-4 and TRBJ2-3; D gene ambiguous. The germline V and J ends were trimmed by 3 bases and 4 bases, with 5 bases remaining between them. The length of the CDR3 is 12 residues. The CDR3 DNA reads TGTGCCAGCAGTTTCGCCTCAGATACGCAGTATTTT. Its translation is CASSFASDTQYF.

Here the CDR3 reads CASSDAATYGYTF. CDR3 nucleotides: TGTGCCAGCAGTGACGCGGCGACTTATGGCTACACCTTC. The chain has TRBV6-5 and TRBJ1-2; D is uncertain. There are 13 residues in the CDR3. V was shortened by 5 bases and J by 5 bases, with 12 bases between the two germline ends. CDR1 and CDR2 from the germline V gene are MNHEY and SVGAGI.

The CDR3 region is CASSLTSDQETQYF. The DNA of the CDR3 is TGTGCCAGCAGCTTAACCAGCGACCAAGAGACCCAGTACTTC. The gene calls are TRBV7-9 and TRBJ2-5; D is unresolved. Trimming stripped 2 bases from V and 0 bases from J, with 7 bases between. The CDR3 has 14 amino acids. The germline V gene has CDR1 SEHNR and CDR2 FQNEAQ (reference sequence).

CDR3 amino acids: CASSPGTSGVNQETQYF. CDR3 bases: TGTGCCAGCAGCCCGGGGACTAGCGGGGTCAACCAAGAGACCCAGTACTTC. This rearrangement joins TRBV7-9 to TRBJ2-5; the match to TRBD2 covers 13 bases. V dropped 5 bases and J dropped 0; count of bases not matched to a gene: 6. The germline CDR1 and CDR2 sequences are SEHNR and FQNEAQ (reference sequence). The CDR3 sequence is 17 residues long.

CDR3 coding DNA: TGCAGTGCTCCCGAGGCTAGCGGGGGTCAAGAGACCCAGTACTTC. Protein sequence: CSAPEASGGQETQYF. The rearrangement uses TRBV20-1 and TRBJ2-5; TRBD2 matches at 10 bases. Germline values: CDR1 DFQATT, CDR2 SNEGSKA (reference sequence). The ends lost 5 bases at V and 2 bases at J; junction bases unmatched: 8. The CDR3 spans 15 residues.

The chain combines TRBV7-2 with TRBJ1-1; D is uncertain. The CDR3 spans 12 residues. The germline gives CDR1 SGHTA, CDR2 FQGNSA. The V end was cut by 0 bases, the J end by 11 bases, with 10 bases between. CDR3 in amino acids: CASSLARLYAFF. CDR3 in DNA: TGTGCCAGCAGCTTAGCGAGGCTTTACGCTTTCTTT.